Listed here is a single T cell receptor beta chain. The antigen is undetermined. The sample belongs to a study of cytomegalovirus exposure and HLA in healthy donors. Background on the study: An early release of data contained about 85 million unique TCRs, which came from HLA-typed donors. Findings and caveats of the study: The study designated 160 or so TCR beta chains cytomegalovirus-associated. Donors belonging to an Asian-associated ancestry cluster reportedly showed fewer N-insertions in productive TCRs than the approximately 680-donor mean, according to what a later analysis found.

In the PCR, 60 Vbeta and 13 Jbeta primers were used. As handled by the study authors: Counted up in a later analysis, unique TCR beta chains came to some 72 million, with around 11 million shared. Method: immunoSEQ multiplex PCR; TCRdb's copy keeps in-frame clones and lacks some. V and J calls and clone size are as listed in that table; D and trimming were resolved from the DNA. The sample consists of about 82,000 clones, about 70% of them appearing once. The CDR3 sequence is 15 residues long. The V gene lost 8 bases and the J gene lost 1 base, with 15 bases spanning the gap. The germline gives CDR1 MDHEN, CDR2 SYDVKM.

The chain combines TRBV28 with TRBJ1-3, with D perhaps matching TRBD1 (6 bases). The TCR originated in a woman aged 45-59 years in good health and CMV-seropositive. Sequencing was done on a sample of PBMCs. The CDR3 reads CASPPKGGSGNTIYF. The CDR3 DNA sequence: TGTGCCAGCCCCCCTAAAGGGGGATCTGGAAACACCATATATTTT.